These 17 T cell receptor beta chains originate from one sample sequenced in a study of T cell responses to AZD1222 COVID-19 vaccine. Clones were sequenced by immunoSEQ multiplex PCR, and TCRdb holds only the in-frame ones, with some missing. Among 95,000 to 150,000 clones listed, approximately 88% were seen once. The sequences come from peripheral blood, collected on day 0 of AZD1222 vaccination. These TCRs come from an adult in good health.

In this sample, this clone turned up once. CDR3 sequence: CASSQVVGMAKNIQYF. DNA of the CDR3: TGCGCCAGCAGCCAAGTGGTAGGGATGGCCAAAAACATTCAGTACTTC. The V gene is TRBV4-3, the J gene TRBJ2-4; D gene uncertain. Per the germline V gene, CDR1 is LGHNA and CDR2 is YSLEER. V lost 1 base to trimming and J lost 1 base, with 11 bases between them. The CDR3 consists of 16 residues.

The chain has TRBV13 and TRBJ1-5; 8 bases line up with TRBD1. The length of the CDR3 is 14 residues. The V gene's germline CDR1 is PRHDT and CDR2 FYEKMQ (reference sequence). With V trimmed by 4 bases and J by 3 bases, 2 bases remained unmatched. The chain's CDR3 is CASSSGGSNQPQHF. In DNA form, the CDR3 reads TGTGCCAGCAGCTCAGGGGGCTCCAATCAGCCCCAGCATTTT. The full variable domain, with the rest looked up from reference TRBV13 and TRBJ1-5, is AAGVIQSPRHLIKEKRETATLKCYPIPRHDTVYWYQQGPGQDPQFLISFYEKMQSDKGSIPDRFSAQQFSDYHSELNMSSLELGDSALYFCASSSGGSNQPQHFGDGTRLSIL.

The rearrangement uses TRBV11-1 and TRBJ2-1; D unresolved. The CDR3 consists of 13 residues. V was cut by 3 bases and J by 2 bases, with 5 bases left in between. Germline-derived CDR1 and CDR2 are SGHAT and FQDESV (reference sequence). CDR3 sequence (DNA): TGTGCCAGCAGCTTTGCGACCTACAATGAGCAGTTCTTC. It translates to CASSFATYNEQFF.

The CDR3 sequence is CASSQRTGSDATNEKLFF. CDR3 nucleotides: TGTGCCAGCAGCCAGCGGACAGGATCCGATGCAACTAATGAAAAACTGTTTTTT. This rearrangement joins TRBV5-4 to TRBJ1-4, with 7 bases aligning to TRBD1. Germline CDR1 is SGHNT and CDR2 is YYREEE (reference sequence). The CDR3 length is 18 residues. V gave up 4 bases and J gave up 0 bases; unmatched junction bases: 12.

Written as DNA, the CDR3 is TGTGCCAGTAGTACTACAGGGATTATAACCACTGAAGCTTTCTTT. Translated, it gives CASSTTGIITTEAFF. This chain uses TRBV19 with TRBJ1-1; perhaps TRBD1 as D (6 bases). The CDR3 is made up of 15 amino acids. Trimming took off 4 bases at V and 4 bases at J, with 16 bases between the two ends. Germline values: CDR1 LNHDA, CDR2 SQIVND (reference sequence).

Relative to its sample, this clone is medium-sized. This rearrangement joins TRBV2 to TRBJ2-5; D is possibly TRBD1 or TRBD2 (5 bases each). Germline values: CDR1 SNHLY, CDR2 FYNNEI. V lost 2 bases and J 1 base, leaving 14 bases between the germline ends. This CDR3 is built from 16 residues. The CDR3 sequence: CASSETWGPLQETQYF. CDR3 DNA: TGTGCCAGCAGTGAAACCTGGGGACCTCTCCAAGAGACCCAGTACTTC.

This clone was detected only once. CDR3: CASSLYRGPNEKLFF. DNA of the CDR3: TGTGCCAGCAGTTTATATCGGGGCCCTAATGAAAAACTGTTTTTT. The chain has TRBV27 and TRBJ1-4; D possibly corresponds to TRBD1 (5 bases). V was pared by 1 base and J by 3 bases, with 9 bases between. Germline V gene lookup returns CDR1 MNHEY and CDR2 SMNVEV (reference sequence). The CDR3 loop spans 15 amino acids.

The chain links TRBV15 to TRBJ1-6, with TRBD1 identical over 9 bases. V shed 1 base, J shed 7 bases, and the junction held 2 bases outside the gene matches. CDR1 LNHNV and CDR2 YYDKDF come from the germline V gene (reference sequence). CDR3 length: 15 amino acids. The CDR3, as DNA: TGTGCCACCAGCAGAGGGACAGGGGCGAATTCACCCCTCCACTTT. Translation gives CATSRGTGANSPLHF. The full variable domain, rest sourced from reference TRBV15 and TRBJ1-6, is DAMVIQNPRYQVTQFGKPVTLSCSQTLNHNVMYWYQQKSSQAPKLLFHYYDKDFNNEADTPDNFQSRRPNTSFCFLDIRSPGLGDTAMYLCATSRGTGANSPLHFGNGTRLTVT.

The CDR3 DNA is TGTGCCAGTAGTATTCCGGGATCCACTTCACCCCTCCACTTT. Translation gives CASSIPGSTSPLHF. The V call is TRBV19, the J call TRBJ1-6; D gene ambiguous. Germline assignment: CDR1 LNHDA and CDR2 SQIVND (reference sequence). The CDR3 spans 14 residues. V lost 3 bases to trimming and J lost 9 bases, with 12 bases between them. The full variable domain, with the rest looked up from reference TRBV19 and TRBJ1-6, is DGGITQSPKYLFRKEGQNVTLSCEQNLNHDAMYWYRQDPGQGLRLIYYSQIVNDFQKGDIAEGYSVSREKKESFPLTVTSAQKNPTAFYLCASSIPGSTSPLHFGNGTRLTVT.

The chain recombines TRBV3-1 (or the pseudogene TRBV3-2) with TRBJ2-3; 12 bases map to TRBD2. Germline assignment: CDR1 LGHDT and CDR2 YNNKEL (reference sequence). With 1 base clipped from V and 3 bases from J, the junction kept 5 bases outside the gene matches. The CDR3 contains 17 residues. The CDR3 DNA is TGTGCCAGCAGCCAAGCGGCTAGCGGGAGGGAGACAGATACGCAGTATTTT. This translates into CASSQAASGRETDTQYF.

The CDR3: CASSPMGLPGEQFF. CDR3 DNA sequence: TGTGCCAGCAGCCCGATGGGACTCCCGGGGGAGCAGTTCTTC. The chain is built from TRBV13 and TRBJ2-1, with D perhaps TRBD2 (6 bases). Germline-derived CDR1 and CDR2 are PRHDT and FYEKMQ (reference sequence). CDR3 length: 14 amino acids. V dropped 5 bases and J dropped 10 bases, with 18 bases sitting between them.

V and J are TRBV6-5 and TRBJ2-7, with D perhaps being TRBD1 or TRBD2 (6 bases each). V lost 7 bases to trimming and J lost 2 bases, with 15 bases between them. The CDR3 contains 14 residues. Germline V gene lookup returns CDR1 MNHEY and CDR2 SVGAGI. The CDR3 DNA is TGTGCCAGCACCGAGGGGGGCTCTCCCTACGAGCAGTACTTC. It translates to CASTEGGSPYEQYF.

V gene TRBV6-6 combines with J gene TRBJ2-7, with D possibly being TRBD1 (6 bases). Per the germline V gene, CDR1 is MNHNY and CDR2 is SVGAGI (reference sequence). There are 15 residues in the CDR3. Trimming shortened V by 6 bases and J by 2 bases, and 17 bases separated the two germline ends. CDR3 coding DNA: TGTGCCAGCAGCCCTCCTCGGGACACCACCTACGAGCAGTACTTC. It translates to CASSPPRDTTYEQYF.

The chain joins TRBV6-5 to TRBJ1-5, with D unresolved. CDR1 and CDR2 from the germline V gene are MNHEY and SVGAGI. The length of the CDR3 is 14 residues. Trimming took 5 bases from V and 3 from J, leaving 11 bases between them. The CDR3, as DNA: TGTGCCAGCAGTAGGGCAGGAGACAATCAGCCCCAGCATTTT. Its protein is CASSRAGDNQPQHF.

The chain has TRBV5-1 and TRBJ2-7, with TRBD2 as a possible D gene (6 bases). The germline gives CDR1 SGHRS, CDR2 YFSETQ. Deletions cut 2 bases from V and 6 bases from J, with 18 bases between. This CDR3 has 15 residues. The CDR3 protein is CASSLTGTSLGEQYF. In DNA, the CDR3 is TGCGCCAGCAGCTTAACCGGGACTTCCCTAGGCGAGCAGTACTTC.

CDR3 nucleotides: TGTGCCAGCACTTCCGTAGCGACAGGGGATTACGAGCAGTACTTC. It codes for CASTSVATGDYEQYF. The chain carries TRBV28 and TRBJ2-7; 8 bases fit TRBD1. Looked up from germline, CDR1 is MDHEN and CDR2 is SYDVKM. The J segment lost 4 bases and the V segment lost 7 bases, leaving 12 bases of the junction unmatched. The CDR3 consists of 15 residues.

This clone was found once. The V and J genes are TRBV2 and TRBJ2-4, with 10 bases that match TRBD1. CDR1 is SNHLY and CDR2 is FYNNEI in the germline V gene. V dropped 4 bases and J dropped 4; count of bases not matched to a gene: 7. The CDR3 covers 16 residues. As DNA, the CDR3 is TGTGCCAGCAGTGTTCGGCCGGGACAGGGGAAAAACATTCAGTACTTC. It is translated as CASSVRPGQGKNIQYF.